This entry is about one T cell receptor beta chain. V was trimmed by 2 bases and J by 1 base, leaving 19 bases between them. Per the germline V gene, CDR1 is SGHTA and CDR2 is FQGNSA. The CDR3 covers 18 residues. The repertoire was sequenced with immunoSEQ multiplex PCR; TCRdb's copy has only in-frame clones and lacks some. The data show fewer than 25,000 clones, 82% seen once. This record belongs to a study of neoadjuvant nivolumab and ipilimumab in lung cancer. The material sequenced was peripheral blood, taken before neoadjuvant nivolumab, alone or with ipilimumab. This sequence was found in an adult with non-small cell lung cancer. The rearrangement uses TRBV7-2 and TRBJ2-3; D may correspond to TRBD1 or TRBD2 (6 bases each). CDR3 sequence reads: CASSLNPAGGIGTDTQYF. CDR3 nucleotides: TGTGCCAGCAGCTTAAACCCAGCCGGGGGCATCGGCACAGATACGCAGTATTTT.